This TCR beta chain was recovered during a study of OX40 agonist ivuxolimab in advanced cancers. TCRdb's table, derived via immunoSEQ multiplex PCR, lists solely in-frame clones and lacks some. The table lists under 110,000 clones, 90% of them singletons. CDR1 is KGHSH, CDR2 LQKENI, per germline. The germline V and J ends were trimmed by 3 bases and 6 bases, with 14 bases remaining between them. The CDR3 covers 15 residues. The sequence came from an adult with an advanced solid tumor such as melanoma, head and neck, liver or kidney cancer. The sequences come from CD4+ or CD8+ T cells sorted from blood, collected in a trial of the OX40 agonist ivuxolimab. The chain carries TRBV18 and TRBJ1-4; D call uncertain. CDR3 DNA sequence: TGTGCCAGCTCACCCGGCGGACCAAGAGATGAAAAACTGTTTTTT. Protein product: CASSPGGPRDEKLFF. Together with reference TRBV18 and TRBJ1-4, the CDR3 gives the full variable domain: NAGVMQNPRHLVRRRGQEARLRCSPMKGHSHVYWYRQLPEEGLKFMVYLQKENIIDESGMPKERFSAEFPKEGPSILRIQQVVRGDSAAYFCASSPGGPRDEKLFFGSGTQLSVL.